This T cell receptor beta chain was recorded in a study of control samples from healthy donors and cancer patients. Using immunoSEQ multiplex PCR, the repertoire was profiled, and TCRdb retains in-frame clones only, with some absent. Found here are 170,000 or so clones, 90% of them singletons; the top ten hold roughly 1.5%. This CDR3 comprises 14 residues. With 7 bases removed from V and 4 bases from J, the gap between germline ends came to 16 bases. Germline CDR1 is LNHDA and CDR2 is SQIVND (reference sequence). The TCR was taken from a woman in her forties or fifties in good health. Sequences were obtained from blood. The rearrangement uses TRBV19 and TRBJ2-5; D unclear. CDR3 residues: CASTRRAPPETQYF. The CDR3 nucleotides are TGTGCCAGTACACGCCGGGCCCCCCCAGAGACCCAGTACTTC.